The sequence of this T cell receptor (beta chain) was determined in a study of CD4 and CD8 cells across lung adenocarcinoma regions. Samples came from patients with localized non-small cell lung adenocarcinoma. TCRdb re-called the PCR reads through MiXCR, storing one row per CDR3 protein. This table holds under 10,000 distinct CDR3 sequences, 45% to 70% found once. V shed 2 bases and J 3 bases; nucleotides not matched to a gene: 2. Per the germline V gene, CDR1 is MNHEY and CDR2 is SVGAGI. CDR3 length equals 15 residues. The chain uses TRBV6-5 and TRBJ2-3, with 10 positions matching TRBD1. This clonotype originated in a female donor with lung adenocarcinoma. The CD4 and CD8 labels of this study may be unreliable. Input material: CD4+ T cells from the center of a lung tumor. The CDR3 DNA is TGTGCCAGCAGTTACGGGGACAGGGGAACAGATACGCAGTATTTT. Protein: CASSYGDRGTDTQYF.